This T cell receptor (beta chain) was identified in a study of T cell changes during pregnancy in multiple sclerosis. Repertoires were generated with immunoSEQ multiplex PCR, while TCRdb's copy carries only in-frame clones and drops some. The sample shows about 73,000 clones, around 92% of them seen only once. The V gene end was trimmed by 1 base and the J gene end by 4 bases; junction bases not matched to a gene: 2. The germline gives CDR1 LNHNV, CDR2 YYDKDF (reference sequence). This CDR3 comprises 15 residues. The chain uses TRBV15 and TRBJ2-5; 11 nucleotides align to TRBD1. This sequence was found in a female donor in good health, enrolled as a control in a pregnancy study. Here the sequenced sample was peripheral blood, taken in the third trimester of pregnancy. Written as DNA, the CDR3 is TGTGCCACCAGCAGAGGGACAGGGGGCGCAGAGACCCAGTACTTC. Translating it yields CATSRGTGGAETQYF.